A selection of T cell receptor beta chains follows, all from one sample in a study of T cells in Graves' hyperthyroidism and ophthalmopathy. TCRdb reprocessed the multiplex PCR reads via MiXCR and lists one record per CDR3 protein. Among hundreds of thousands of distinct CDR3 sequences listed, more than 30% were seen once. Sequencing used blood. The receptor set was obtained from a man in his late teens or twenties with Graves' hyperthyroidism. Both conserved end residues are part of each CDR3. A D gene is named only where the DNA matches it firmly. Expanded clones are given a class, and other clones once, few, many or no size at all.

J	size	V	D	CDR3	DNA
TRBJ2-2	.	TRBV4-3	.	CASRRDRGGTGELFF	TGCGCCAGCAGACGAGACAGGGGAGGGACCGGGGAGCTGTTTTTT
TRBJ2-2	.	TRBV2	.	CASTYGGGELFF	TGTGCCAGCACCTACGGGGGCGGGGAGCTGTTTTTT
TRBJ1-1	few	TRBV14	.	CASSPIYGQMNTEAFF	TGTGCCAGCAGCCCTATTTATGGACAGATGAACACTGAAGCTTTCTTT
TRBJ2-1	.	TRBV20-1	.	CSLNEQFF	TGCAGTCTAAATGAGCAGTTCTTC
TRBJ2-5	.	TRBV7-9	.	CASSYDGFNQETQYF	TGTGCCAGCAGTTATGATGGGTTCAATCAGGAGACCCAGTACTTC
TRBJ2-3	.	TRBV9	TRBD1	CASSVAGDSTQYF	TGTGCCAGCAGCGTAGCAGGGGACAGCACGCAGTATTTT
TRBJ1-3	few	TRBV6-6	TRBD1	CASSKGTDSGNTIYF	TGTGCCAGCAGTAAGGGGACAGACTCTGGAAACACCATATATTTT
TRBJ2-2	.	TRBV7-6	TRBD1	CASSPGTGWTGELFF	TGTGCCAGCAGCCCCGGGACAGGGTGGACCGGGGAGCTGTTTTTT
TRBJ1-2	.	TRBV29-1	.	CSVSPGEEEGYTF	TGCAGCGTCTCCCCGGGGGAAGAGGAAGGCTACACCTTC
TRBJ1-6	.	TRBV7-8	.	CASSSGVSSPLHF	TGTGCCAGCAGCTCAGGGGTGAGCTCACCCCTCCACTTT
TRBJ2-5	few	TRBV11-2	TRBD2	CASSFELAGRETQYF	TGTGCCAGCAGCTTCGAACTAGCGGGGAGAGAGACCCAGTACTTC
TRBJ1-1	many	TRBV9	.	CASSLRDGEAFF	TGTGCCAGCAGCCTAAGGGACGGCGAAGCTTTCTTT
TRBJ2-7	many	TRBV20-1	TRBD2	CSALGLAGDEQYF	TGCAGTGCTCTGGGACTAGCGGGAGACGAGCAGTACTTC
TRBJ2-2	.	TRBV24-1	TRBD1	CATSDWGTANTGELFF	TGTGCCACCAGTGATTGGGGGACAGCCAACACCGGGGAGCTGTTTTTT
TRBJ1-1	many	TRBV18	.	CASSPKDSTEAFF	TGTGCCAGCTCACCAAAGGATAGTACTGAAGCTTTCTTT
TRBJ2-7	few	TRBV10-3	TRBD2	CATAGDFYEQYF	TGTGCCACAGCGGGAGATTTTTACGAGCAGTACTTC